These T cell receptor beta chains were read from a single sample in a study of T cell changes during pregnancy in multiple sclerosis. TCRdb's copy holds only in-frame clones and misses some; the assay was immunoSEQ multiplex PCR. Here the sample spans about 80,000 clones, around 92% being singletons. Sequencing was performed on peripheral blood, taken before pregnancy. Receptor source: a female donor with multiple sclerosis, enrolled in a pregnancy study. CDR3s include the opening cysteine and the closing phenylalanine or tryptophan. Each record gives: D gene, J gene, clone size, V gene, CDR3 protein, CDR3 DNA. A D gene is named only where the DNA matches it firmly. Where a row states a size, it is once, few, many or the class of an expanded clone; other rows omit it.

d_call: .; j_call: TRBJ2-7; clone_size: .; v_call: TRBV6-5; cdr3_aa: CASRPTGRPEQYF; cdr3_nt: TGTGCCAGCAGGCCTACAGGGCGCCCCGAGCAGTACTTC
d_call: .; j_call: TRBJ2-7; clone_size: few; v_call: TRBV7-8; cdr3_aa: CASSHPGTYEQYF; cdr3_nt: TGTGCCAGCAGCCACCCGGGAACCTACGAGCAGTACTTC
d_call: TRBD2; j_call: TRBJ2-1; clone_size: .; v_call: TRBV28; cdr3_aa: CASSYSELAAITTYNEQFF; cdr3_nt: TGTGCCAGCAGTTACTCGGAGCTAGCGGCAATAACTACCTACAATGAGCAGTTCTTC
d_call: .; j_call: TRBJ2-2; clone_size: .; v_call: TRBV29-1; cdr3_aa: CSVRNTGELFF; cdr3_nt: TGCAGCGTTCGGAACACCGGGGAGCTGTTTTTT
d_call: TRBD1; j_call: TRBJ2-7; clone_size: .; v_call: TRBV20-1; cdr3_aa: CSAPQGDEQYF; cdr3_nt: TGCAGTGCTCCACAGGGGGACGAGCAGTACTTC
d_call: TRBD1; j_call: TRBJ1-4; clone_size: .; v_call: TRBV7-8; cdr3_aa: CASSLGDRYNEKLFF; cdr3_nt: TGTGCCAGCAGCTTAGGGGACAGATATAATGAAAAACTGTTTTTT
d_call: .; j_call: TRBJ2-1; clone_size: .; v_call: TRBV9; cdr3_aa: CASSVRLATESYNEQFF; cdr3_nt: TGTGCCAGCAGCGTACGCCTAGCGACGGAGTCCTACAATGAGCAGTTCTTC
d_call: TRBD2; j_call: TRBJ2-1; clone_size: .; v_call: TRBV4-3; cdr3_aa: CASSQSAGGGENEQFF; cdr3_nt: TGCGCCAGCAGCCAAAGTGCGGGAGGGGGGGAGAATGAGCAGTTCTTC
d_call: .; j_call: TRBJ2-7; clone_size: .; v_call: TRBV5-6; cdr3_aa: CASSRGQSYEQYF; cdr3_nt: TGTGCCAGCAGCAGGGGCCAATCCTACGAGCAGTACTTC
d_call: .; j_call: TRBJ2-1; clone_size: once; v_call: TRBV11-3; cdr3_aa: CASSLDTSGLYNEQFF; cdr3_nt: TGTGCCAGCAGCTTAGATACCAGCGGGCTCTACAATGAGCAGTTCTTC
d_call: .; j_call: TRBJ1-4; clone_size: .; v_call: TRBV5-1; cdr3_aa: CASTPGGTEKLFF; cdr3_nt: TGCGCCAGCACCCCTGGGGGGACTGAAAAACTGTTTTTT
d_call: .; j_call: TRBJ1-2; clone_size: .; v_call: TRBV28; cdr3_aa: CASSLTRAGGPNYGYTF; cdr3_nt: TGTGCCAGCAGTTTAACCCGCGCGGGGGGACCTAACTATGGCTACACCTTC
d_call: TRBD2; j_call: TRBJ2-2; clone_size: .; v_call: TRBV29-1; cdr3_aa: CSVAGTINTGELFF; cdr3_nt: TGCAGCGTTGCGGGGACTATAAACACCGGGGAGCTGTTTTTT
d_call: TRBD1; j_call: TRBJ2-7; clone_size: .; v_call: TRBV5-1; cdr3_aa: CASTLFPGTGYNYEQYF; cdr3_nt: TGCGCCAGCACCCTATTCCCCGGGACAGGGTATAACTACGAGCAGTACTTC
d_call: .; j_call: TRBJ1-2; clone_size: .; v_call: TRBV19; cdr3_aa: CASSIPLFYGYTF; cdr3_nt: TGTGCCAGTAGTATCCCCCTCTTCTATGGCTACACCTTC
d_call: .; j_call: TRBJ2-1; clone_size: .; v_call: TRBV5-4; cdr3_aa: CASSLGLGEQFF; cdr3_nt: TGTGCCAGCAGCTTGGGGCTAGGTGAGCAGTTCTTC
d_call: .; j_call: TRBJ1-4; clone_size: few; v_call: TRBV19; cdr3_aa: CASSTKTQTNEKLFF; cdr3_nt: TGTGCCAGTAGTACCAAGACACAAACAAATGAAAAACTGTTTTTT
d_call: .; j_call: TRBJ2-6; clone_size: .; v_call: TRBV4-3; cdr3_aa: CASSQDASYAGANVLTF; cdr3_nt: TGCGCCAGCAGCCAAGATGCGTCATATGCTGGGGCCAACGTCCTGACTTTC
d_call: TRBD2; j_call: TRBJ2-1; clone_size: .; v_call: TRBV19; cdr3_aa: CASSIKVAGAAYNEQFF; cdr3_nt: TGTGCCAGTAGTATCAAGGTGGCGGGAGCAGCCTACAATGAGCAGTTCTTC
d_call: TRBD1; j_call: TRBJ2-5; clone_size: .; v_call: TRBV6-5; cdr3_aa: CASSRPTGPGTQYF; cdr3_nt: TGTGCCAGCAGCCGTCCGACAGGGCCCGGGACCCAGTACTTC
d_call: .; j_call: TRBJ1-1; clone_size: few; v_call: TRBV5-1; cdr3_aa: CASSLDIFYEAFF; cdr3_nt: TGCGCCAGCAGCTTGGACATTTTTTACGAAGCTTTCTTT
d_call: TRBD1; j_call: TRBJ2-1; clone_size: .; v_call: TRBV29-1; cdr3_aa: CSVEGEQGYNEQFF; cdr3_nt: TGCAGCGTTGAAGGGGAACAGGGGTACAATGAGCAGTTCTTC
d_call: TRBD1; j_call: TRBJ2-1; clone_size: .; v_call: TRBV10-3; cdr3_aa: CAILRDRDLDEQFF; cdr3_nt: TGTGCCATCCTCCGGGACAGGGACTTAGATGAGCAGTTCTTC
d_call: .; j_call: TRBJ1-2; clone_size: once; v_call: TRBV27; cdr3_aa: CASSFSTGGYTF; cdr3_nt: TGTGCCAGCAGTTTTTCGACAGGCGGCTACACCTTC
d_call: .; j_call: TRBJ2-1; clone_size: .; v_call: TRBV5-1; cdr3_aa: CASSLVGQTYNEQFF; cdr3_nt: TGCGCCAGCAGCTTGGTAGGACAAACCTACAATGAGCAGTTCTTC
d_call: .; j_call: TRBJ2-5; clone_size: .; v_call: TRBV9; cdr3_aa: CASSGVLTETQYF; cdr3_nt: TGTGCCAGCAGCGGCGTCCTAACCGAGACCCAGTACTTC
d_call: .; j_call: TRBJ1-3; clone_size: .; v_call: TRBV7-6; cdr3_aa: CASSPRTGKGNTIYF; cdr3_nt: TGTGCCAGCAGCCCGCGGACGGGAAAAGGAAACACCATATATTTT
d_call: .; j_call: TRBJ2-3; clone_size: .; v_call: TRBV5-1; cdr3_aa: CASSPREVRASTDTQYF; cdr3_nt: TGCGCCAGCAGCCCCCGAGAGGTCCGAGCTAGCACAGATACGCAGTATTTT
d_call: .; j_call: TRBJ2-7; clone_size: .; v_call: TRBV7-2; cdr3_aa: CASSLGAGSEQYF; cdr3_nt: TGTGCCAGCAGCTTAGGGGCGGGAAGCGAGCAGTACTTC
d_call: .; j_call: TRBJ2-2; clone_size: .; v_call: TRBV28; cdr3_aa: CASRLHGSTQGYSNTGELFF; cdr3_nt: TGTGCCAGCAGATTACACGGGTCGACCCAGGGCTATTCGAACACCGGGGAGCTGTTTTTT
d_call: TRBD2; j_call: TRBJ2-7; clone_size: .; v_call: TRBV4-2; cdr3_aa: CASSQGSSGVSYEQYF; cdr3_nt: TGTGCCAGCAGCCAAGGAAGTAGCGGGGTCTCCTACGAGCAGTACTTC
d_call: .; j_call: TRBJ2-1; clone_size: .; v_call: TRBV5-1; cdr3_aa: CASSSPSSYNEQFF; cdr3_nt: TGCGCCAGCAGTTCGCCTAGCTCCTACAATGAGCAGTTCTTC
d_call: TRBD1; j_call: TRBJ2-7; clone_size: .; v_call: TRBV19; cdr3_aa: CASSKYRGDYEQYF; cdr3_nt: TGTGCCAGTAGTAAATACAGGGGGGACTACGAGCAGTACTTC
d_call: TRBD1; j_call: TRBJ2-1; clone_size: .; v_call: TRBV19; cdr3_aa: CASLDRGSYNEQFF; cdr3_nt: TGTGCCAGCCTGGACAGGGGGTCCTACAATGAGCAGTTCTTC